This TCR beta chain comes out of a study of beta chain features in type 1 diabetes. As every portion of the isolated RNA was reverse transcribed, the sequencing read expressed TCRB transcripts. The table came from immunoSEQ multiplex PCR; TCRdb's copy has only in-frame clones and leaves some out. Here the sample spans about 360,000 clones, roughly 12% being singletons. Only a few counts were recorded for this clone. Its antigen is unidentified. A sort by CD45RO/CCR7/CD25/CD127/CD95/CD27 yielded CD4+ naive, central memory, regulatory and stem cell-like memory cells. Overall study results and limits: Among patients with Type 1 diabetes, TCRB CDR3s were moderately but significantly shorter in every one of the four CD4+ subsets.

Sequencing used naive CD4+ T cells from blood. This receptor was taken from a man younger than 35 in good health.

The CDR3 loop is CASSPDDRKTQYF. CDR3 DNA: TGTGCCAGCAGTCCGGACGACAGGAAGACCCAGTACTTC. The chain links TRBV28 to TRBJ2-5; possibly TRBD1 for D (6 bases). The V gene's germline CDR1 is MDHEN and CDR2 SYDVKM. Trimming shortened V by 5 bases and J by 6 bases, and 13 bases separated the two germline ends. This CDR3 contains 13 residues.